A single count supports the clone carrying this T cell receptor beta chain. The protocol was immunoSEQ multiplex PCR, while the TCRdb copy is restricted to in-frame clones and leaves out a portion. This table has about 100,000 clones, roughly 88% appearing once. These data are taken from a study of identifying expanded T cells in peripheral blood. V was trimmed by 5 bases and J by 4 bases, leaving 17 bases between them. From germline, CDR1 is PRHDT and CDR2 FYEKMQ (reference sequence). The CDR3 contains 15 residues. Sequencing used blood. The sequence derives from a person aged 18 to 70 in good health. This chain connects TRBV13 to TRBJ1-2; D possibly corresponds to TRBD1 (5 bases). The CDR3 nucleotides read TGTGCCAGCAGCCCCCGTGGTTTTGGGGGCTATGGCTACACCTTC. Its protein product is CASSPRGFGGYGYTF.